Here is one T cell receptor beta chain with its context. The data are from a study of T cell changes during pregnancy in multiple sclerosis. Libraries were prepared by immunoSEQ multiplex PCR; TCRdb keeps only in-frame clonotypes and omits some of them. There are tens of thousands of clones in the sample; 90% occur only once, and approximately 2.8% lies in the top ten. The clonotype comes from a female donor with multiple sclerosis, enrolled in a pregnancy study. Sample: CD8+ T cells from peripheral blood mononuclear cells, taken before pregnancy.

CDR3 residues: CASSQNTGELFF. The CDR3 coding sequence is TGTGCCAGCAGTCAAAACACCGGGGAGCTGTTTTTT. The J gene is TRBJ2-2, the V gene TRBV9; D is unresolved. Germline V gene data show CDR1 as SGDLS and CDR2 as YYNGEE. V was trimmed by 5 bases and J by 2 bases, leaving 4 bases between them. This CDR3 comprises 12 residues.